This is a list of T cell receptor beta chains from one sample in a study of T cell repertoires in cytomegalovirus infection. TCRdb called the reads again in MiXCR, with one record for every CDR3 protein. This table has about 310,000 distinct CDR3 sequences, roughly a sixth appearing once. Sequenced input: PBMCs. Receptors were obtained from a human donor in good health (CMV status not recorded). Some clones in this sample may be carry-over from other donors' samples. Each CDR3 is given with its conserved first and last residue. A D gene is named only where the DNA matches it firmly. Rows may omit the clone size; those that give it use once, few, many or a size class.

D gene: -; V gene: TRBV4-3; CDR3 length: 14; J gene: TRBJ1-5; clone size: many; CDR3 DNA: TGCGCCAGCAGCAGACAACCGTACAATCAGCCCCAGCATTTT; CDR3 protein: CASSRQPYNQPQHF
D gene: TRBD1; V gene: TRBV27; CDR3 length: 14; J gene: TRBJ1-2; clone size: -; CDR3 DNA: TGTGCCAGCAGTCAGAGGACAGGTTTCGATGGCTACACCTTC; CDR3 protein: CASSQRTGFDGYTF
D gene: TRBD1; V gene: TRBV2; CDR3 length: 14; J gene: TRBJ2-7; clone size: many; CDR3 DNA: TGTGCCAGCAGTGAGCTGGGACAGGGGGGCGAGCAGTACTTC; CDR3 protein: CASSELGQGGEQYF
D gene: -; V gene: TRBV12-3/TRBV12-4; CDR3 length: 15; J gene: TRBJ1-2; clone size: many; CDR3 DNA: TGTGCCAGCAGCCTGGTTGGCCGGTCACCAGTCGACTACACCTTC; CDR3 protein: CASSLVGRSPVDYTF
D gene: -; V gene: TRBV28; CDR3 length: 15; J gene: TRBJ1-5; clone size: few; CDR3 DNA: TGTGCCAGCAGTTTATGGCCAGGAAAAGGTCAGCCCCAGCATTTT; CDR3 protein: CASSLWPGKGQPQHF
D gene: TRBD1; V gene: TRBV7-2; CDR3 length: 18; J gene: TRBJ1-2; clone size: many; CDR3 DNA: TGTGCCAGCAGTCAACGCGGGACAGTGACCGACTATAACTATGGCTACACCTTC; CDR3 protein: CASSQRGTVTDYNYGYTF
D gene: TRBD2; V gene: TRBV20-1; CDR3 length: 19; J gene: TRBJ2-1; clone size: -; CDR3 DNA: TGCAGTGCTAGAGATCATGGCTTAGGCGGGGGGAACTCCTACAATGAGCAGTTCTTC; CDR3 protein: CSARDHGLGGGNSYNEQFF
D gene: -; V gene: TRBV12-3/TRBV12-4; CDR3 length: 13; J gene: TRBJ1-2; clone size: many; CDR3 DNA: TGTGCCAGCAGTTTAACCCCTAACTATGGCTACACCTTC; CDR3 protein: CASSLTPNYGYTF
D gene: -; V gene: TRBV12-3/TRBV12-4; CDR3 length: 13; J gene: TRBJ2-5; clone size: few; CDR3 DNA: TGTGCCAGCCGATACAGGGAGGGAGAGACCCAGTACTTC; CDR3 protein: CASRYREGETQYF
D gene: -; V gene: TRBV19; CDR3 length: 13; J gene: TRBJ1-5; clone size: -; CDR3 DNA: TGTGCCAGTAGTATAGATTTGTGGAAGCCCCAGCATTTT; CDR3 protein: CASSIDLWKPQHF
D gene: TRBD1; V gene: TRBV3-1; CDR3 length: 14; J gene: TRBJ2-7; clone size: few; CDR3 DNA: TGTGCCAGCAGCCGGGCAGGGGGTGACTACGAGCAGTACTTC; CDR3 protein: CASSRAGGDYEQYF
D gene: TRBD2; V gene: TRBV5-8; CDR3 length: 17; J gene: TRBJ2-7; clone size: -; CDR3 DNA: TGTGCCAGCAGCTTGGGGGGACTAGCGGGGCATCCCTACGAGCAGTACTTC; CDR3 protein: CASSLGGLAGHPYEQYF
D gene: -; V gene: TRBV15; CDR3 length: 14; J gene: TRBJ2-3; clone size: -; CDR3 DNA: TGTGCCACCAGCAGGGGCTACGGATCAGATACGCAGTATTTT; CDR3 protein: CATSRGYGSDTQYF
D gene: -; V gene: TRBV7-6; CDR3 length: 16; J gene: TRBJ1-1; clone size: -; CDR3 DNA: TGTGCCAGCAGCTTATTAGCAGGCGGGATGAACACTGAAGCTTTCTTT; CDR3 protein: CASSLLAGGMNTEAFF
D gene: TRBD1; V gene: TRBV28; CDR3 length: 15; J gene: TRBJ1-2; clone size: few; CDR3 DNA: TGTGCCAGCAGTTTCCCCGGCAGGGGGACGTATGGCTACACCTTC; CDR3 protein: CASSFPGRGTYGYTF
D gene: TRBD2; V gene: TRBV7-2; CDR3 length: 18; J gene: TRBJ2-5; clone size: many; CDR3 DNA: TGTGCCAGCAGCTTAGGCGGGACTAGCACGCCGCCCCAAGAGACCCAGTACTTC; CDR3 protein: CASSLGGTSTPPQETQYF
D gene: TRBD1; V gene: TRBV4-1; CDR3 length: 15; J gene: TRBJ1-5; clone size: -; CDR3 DNA: TGCGCCAGCGCACCCAGGGCAGGGGGATTTCAGCCCCAGCATTTT; CDR3 protein: CASAPRAGGFQPQHF
D gene: TRBD2; V gene: TRBV6-6; CDR3 length: 16; J gene: TRBJ2-1; clone size: few; CDR3 DNA: TGTGCCAGCAGTTTAAGCGAGGTAGCGGGATACAATGAGCAGTTCTTC; CDR3 protein: CASSLSEVAGYNEQFF
D gene: TRBD1; V gene: TRBV7-2; CDR3 length: 16; J gene: TRBJ2-1; clone size: many; CDR3 DNA: TGTGCCAGCAGCTTATACGCAGGGGGCTCCTACAATGAGCAGTTCTTC; CDR3 protein: CASSLYAGGSYNEQFF
D gene: TRBD2; V gene: TRBV6-2/TRBV6-3; CDR3 length: 14; J gene: TRBJ2-5; clone size: few; CDR3 DNA: TGTGCCAGCAGCCACCGACTAGCGGTGGAGACCCAGTACTTC; CDR3 protein: CASSHRLAVETQYF
D gene: -; V gene: TRBV28; CDR3 length: 12; J gene: TRBJ1-1; clone size: -; CDR3 DNA: TGTGCCAGCAGTTCCGACGCCACTGAAGCTTTCTTT; CDR3 protein: CASSSDATEAFF
D gene: -; V gene: TRBV12-3/TRBV12-4; CDR3 length: 12; J gene: TRBJ1-1; clone size: many; CDR3 DNA: TGTGCCAGCAGTCGGACCTGGGGAGAAGCTTTCTTT; CDR3 protein: CASSRTWGEAFF
D gene: TRBD1; V gene: TRBV20-1; CDR3 length: 15; J gene: TRBJ1-5; clone size: few; CDR3 DNA: TGCAGTGCTAGTAGGGGGGACAGGGGTGATCAGCCCCAGCATTTT; CDR3 protein: CSASRGDRGDQPQHF
D gene: TRBD2; V gene: TRBV12-3/TRBV12-4; CDR3 length: 14; J gene: TRBJ2-7; clone size: -; CDR3 DNA: TGTGCCAGCAGTTGGAATGGACTAGACTACGAGCAGTACTTC; CDR3 protein: CASSWNGLDYEQYF
D gene: -; V gene: TRBV3-1; CDR3 length: 12; J gene: TRBJ2-7; clone size: -; CDR3 DNA: TGTGCCAGCAGCGGGGAATCCTACGAGCAGTACTTC; CDR3 protein: CASSGESYEQYF
D gene: TRBD2; V gene: TRBV6-5; CDR3 length: 17; J gene: TRBJ2-1; clone size: few; CDR3 DNA: TGTGCCAGCAGCTACTACGAGCCGGGGGGGTCCTACAATGAGCAGTTCTTC; CDR3 protein: CASSYYEPGGSYNEQFF
D gene: -; V gene: TRBV11-1; CDR3 length: 15; J gene: TRBJ2-2; clone size: few; CDR3 DNA: TGTGCCAGCAGAAGACCGACCGGGAACACCGGGGAGCTGTTTTTT; CDR3 protein: CASRRPTGNTGELFF
D gene: -; V gene: TRBV7-9; CDR3 length: 17; J gene: TRBJ1-4; clone size: many; CDR3 DNA: TGTGCCAGCAGCTCCTTGGGCGGTGGGGCAGGCCGAGAAAAACTGTTTTTT; CDR3 protein: CASSSLGGGAGREKLFF
D gene: -; V gene: TRBV28; CDR3 length: 14; J gene: TRBJ1-4; clone size: -; CDR3 DNA: TGTGCCAGCAGTCCCCCGGGTACGGATGAAAAACTGTTTTTT; CDR3 protein: CASSPPGTDEKLFF
D gene: -; V gene: TRBV4-2; CDR3 length: 13; J gene: TRBJ1-2; clone size: -; CDR3 DNA: TGTGCCAGCAGCCAAGAAAACTCCAGGAGCTACACCTTC; CDR3 protein: CASSQENSRSYTF
D gene: TRBD1; V gene: TRBV7-2; CDR3 length: 13; J gene: TRBJ2-2; clone size: many; CDR3 DNA: TGTGCCAGCGGGACAGGGAACACCGGGGAGCTGTTTTTT; CDR3 protein: CASGTGNTGELFF
D gene: -; V gene: TRBV7-9; CDR3 length: 13; J gene: TRBJ2-1; clone size: many; CDR3 DNA: TGTGCCAGCAGCTCCACGAACGGCGGTGAGCAGTTCTTC; CDR3 protein: CASSSTNGGEQFF
D gene: -; V gene: TRBV20-1; CDR3 length: 13; J gene: TRBJ2-2; clone size: few; CDR3 DNA: TGCAGTGCTAGCCCGGACGGTCTCGGGGAGCTGTTTTTT; CDR3 protein: CSASPDGLGELFF
D gene: -; V gene: TRBV7-6; CDR3 length: 15; J gene: TRBJ2-7; clone size: few; CDR3 DNA: TGTGCCAGCAGTCTAGCAGGTCATAGCTCCTACGAGCAGTACTTC; CDR3 protein: CASSLAGHSSYEQYF
D gene: -; V gene: TRBV4-1; CDR3 length: 15; J gene: TRBJ1-5; clone size: few; CDR3 DNA: TGCGCCAGCAGCGCCGTTTTTAGGGGCAACCAGCCCCAGCATTTT; CDR3 protein: CASSAVFRGNQPQHF
D gene: TRBD1; V gene: TRBV7-2; CDR3 length: 14; J gene: TRBJ1-4; clone size: few; CDR3 DNA: TGTGCCAGCAGCTTGGTGACAGGGAATGAAAAACTGTTTTTT; CDR3 protein: CASSLVTGNEKLFF
D gene: TRBD1; V gene: TRBV2; CDR3 length: 13; J gene: TRBJ2-2; clone size: once; CDR3 DNA: TGTGCCAGTGGACAGGGCCAACTGGGGGAGCTGTTTTTT; CDR3 protein: CASGQGQLGELFF
D gene: TRBD2; V gene: TRBV19; CDR3 length: 15; J gene: TRBJ2-3; clone size: few; CDR3 DNA: TGTGCCAGTACCGGAGGGACTAGCCGACTTGATACGCAGTATTTT; CDR3 protein: CASTGGTSRLDTQYF
D gene: -; V gene: TRBV20-1; CDR3 length: 12; J gene: TRBJ2-3; clone size: few; CDR3 DNA: TGCAGTGCTAGGAAAGGGGCAGATACGCAGTATTTT; CDR3 protein: CSARKGADTQYF
D gene: -; V gene: TRBV7-2; CDR3 length: 14; J gene: TRBJ1-1; clone size: many; CDR3 DNA: TGTGCCAGCACCCTTTCGATGTTGAACACTGAAGCTTTCTTT; CDR3 protein: CASTLSMLNTEAFF
D gene: TRBD2; V gene: TRBV4-2; CDR3 length: 13; J gene: TRBJ2-5; clone size: many; CDR3 DNA: TGTGCCAGCAGTTACGCGGGGGAAGAGACCCAGTACTTC; CDR3 protein: CASSYAGEETQYF
D gene: TRBD2; V gene: TRBV28; CDR3 length: 16; J gene: TRBJ2-5; clone size: -; CDR3 DNA: TGTGCCAGCAGTTTATACTCCGGGGGGGCGGGAGAGACCCAGTACTTC; CDR3 protein: CASSLYSGGAGETQYF
D gene: -; V gene: TRBV20-1; CDR3 length: 13; J gene: TRBJ2-7; clone size: -; CDR3 DNA: TGCAGTGCTAGTCCGTCGGGAGCTCACGAGCAGTACTTC; CDR3 protein: CSASPSGAHEQYF
D gene: TRBD1; V gene: TRBV19; CDR3 length: 16; J gene: TRBJ2-5; clone size: many; CDR3 DNA: TGTGCCAGTAGTATAGATCCTGGGACAGGGCAAGAGACCCAGTACTTC; CDR3 protein: CASSIDPGTGQETQYF
D gene: -; V gene: TRBV18; CDR3 length: 13; J gene: TRBJ1-5; clone size: -; CDR3 DNA: TGTGCCAGCTCACCCTCAAAAGATTTGCCCCAGCATTTT; CDR3 protein: CASSPSKDLPQHF
D gene: -; V gene: TRBV6-5; CDR3 length: 15; J gene: TRBJ1-1; clone size: few; CDR3 DNA: TGTGCCAGCAGTTACTCGCGGCAGGGGAGCACTGAAGCTTTCTTT; CDR3 protein: CASSYSRQGSTEAFF
D gene: TRBD1; V gene: TRBV19; CDR3 length: 16; J gene: TRBJ1-1; clone size: -; CDR3 DNA: TGTGCCAGTAGTGCGATCCGGGACAGGGCAAACACTGAAGCTTTCTTT; CDR3 protein: CASSAIRDRANTEAFF
D gene: -; V gene: TRBV7-6; CDR3 length: 12; J gene: TRBJ1-2; clone size: -; CDR3 DNA: TGTGCCAGCAGCCAGGGGTGGGACGGCTACACCTTC; CDR3 protein: CASSQGWDGYTF
D gene: -; V gene: TRBV7-3; CDR3 length: 13; J gene: TRBJ1-1; clone size: many; CDR3 DNA: TGTGCCAGCAGCCCACTCATGAACACTGAAGCTTTCTTT; CDR3 protein: CASSPLMNTEAFF
D gene: -; V gene: TRBV12-3/TRBV12-4; CDR3 length: 14; J gene: TRBJ1-2; clone size: -; CDR3 DNA: TGTGCCAGCAGGGTCGACGAGGTGAGGTATGGCTACACCTTC; CDR3 protein: CASRVDEVRYGYTF
D gene: TRBD2; V gene: TRBV7-2; CDR3 length: 21; J gene: TRBJ2-1; clone size: many; CDR3 DNA: TGTGCCAGCAGCCCCCGAGGGGGGACTAGCGGGGGGCACAGTGTATGGAATGAGCAGTTCTTC; CDR3 protein: CASSPRGGTSGGHSVWNEQFF
D gene: -; V gene: TRBV3-1; CDR3 length: 15; J gene: TRBJ2-7; clone size: -; CDR3 DNA: TGTGCCAGCAGCCAAGTGGCTAGCGCAGCCTACGAGCAGTACTTC; CDR3 protein: CASSQVASAAYEQYF
D gene: -; V gene: TRBV7-2; CDR3 length: 14; J gene: TRBJ2-1; clone size: many; CDR3 DNA: TGTGCCAGCAGCTTAGGCCCCGGGGGCGATGAGCAGTTCTTC; CDR3 protein: CASSLGPGGDEQFF
D gene: -; V gene: TRBV7-6; CDR3 length: 16; J gene: TRBJ1-2; clone size: many; CDR3 DNA: TGTGCCAGCAGCTTAGAACCCCTCAGCGGGAACTATGGCTACACCTTC; CDR3 protein: CASSLEPLSGNYGYTF
D gene: -; V gene: TRBV6-5; CDR3 length: 15; J gene: TRBJ2-3; clone size: -; CDR3 DNA: TGTGCCAGCAGTTACCAGGGTTGGGGGGGCGATACGCAGTATTTT; CDR3 protein: CASSYQGWGGDTQYF
D gene: -; V gene: TRBV10-2; CDR3 length: 14; J gene: TRBJ1-1; clone size: many; CDR3 DNA: TGCGCCAGCAGTGAGACGCAGGGAAACACTGAAGCTTTCTTT; CDR3 protein: CASSETQGNTEAFF